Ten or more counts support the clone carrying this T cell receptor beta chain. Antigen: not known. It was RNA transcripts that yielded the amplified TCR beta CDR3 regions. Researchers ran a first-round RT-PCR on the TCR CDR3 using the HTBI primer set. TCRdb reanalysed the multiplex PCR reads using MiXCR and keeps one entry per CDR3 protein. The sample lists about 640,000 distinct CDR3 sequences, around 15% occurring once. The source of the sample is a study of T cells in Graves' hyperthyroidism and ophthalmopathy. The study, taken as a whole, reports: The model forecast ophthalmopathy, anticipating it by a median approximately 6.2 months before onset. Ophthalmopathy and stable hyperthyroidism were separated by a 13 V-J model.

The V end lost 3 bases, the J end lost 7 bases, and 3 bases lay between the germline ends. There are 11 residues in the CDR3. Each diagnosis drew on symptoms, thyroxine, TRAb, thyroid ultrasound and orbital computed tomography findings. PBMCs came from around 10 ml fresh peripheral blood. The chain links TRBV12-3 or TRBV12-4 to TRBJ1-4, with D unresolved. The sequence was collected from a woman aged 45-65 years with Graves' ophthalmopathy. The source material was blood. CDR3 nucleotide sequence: TGTGCCAGCAGTTTTGGTGAAAAACTGTTTTTT. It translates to CASSFGEKLFF.